The clone carrying this T cell receptor (beta chain) was detected many times. CDR1 and CDR2 from the germline V gene are SSHAT and FNYEAQ (reference sequence). The germline V and J ends were trimmed by 4 bases and 0 bases, with 15 bases remaining between them. The CDR3 is 17 residues long. MiXCR, applied by TCRdb to the 5' RACE reads, yields one record per CDR3 protein. The top ten hold around a tenth of the sample, which has 50,000 to 70,000 distinct CDR3 sequences, about an eighth seen once. This sample is part of a study of neurological immune-mediated disorders. The sequenced sample was PBMCs. The V call is TRBV7-7, the J call TRBJ2-2; D is perhaps TRBD1 (6 bases). This sequence was found in a woman in her sixties or seventies with HTLV-1-associated myelopathy (HAM/TSP). The chain's CDR3 is CASSSMGAGANTGELFF. The CDR3, as DNA: TGTGCCAGCAGCTCTATGGGGGCCGGGGCGAACACCGGGGAGCTGTTTTTT.